This TCR beta chain was sequenced in a study of CD4 T cells in relation to SARS-CoV-2 and coronaviruses. Study-wide background: PBMCs were cultured with antigen for roughly nine days before TCR beta sequencing.

Notes on this clone: Its antigen is still unknown.

The V gene end was trimmed by 4 bases and the J gene end by 8 bases; junction bases not matched to a gene: 6. CDR1 and CDR2 from the germline V gene are SGHNT and YYREEE (reference sequence). CDR3 length: 14 amino acids. Naive or memory CD4+ cells were cultured 1:1 with T cell-depleted PBMCs plus CEF. The data were produced by immunoSEQ multiplex PCR, yet TCRdb's version contains in-frame clones alone and is incomplete. The sample has approximately 31,000 clones, more than 65% seen once. The material sequenced was memory CD4+ T cells from PBMCs, cultured in vitro. This sequence originates from an adult with COVID-19. The rearrangement uses TRBV5-4 and TRBJ1-4; 9 nucleotides agree with TRBD1. For the CDR3, the DNA is TGTGCCAGCAGCCTTCGACAGGGGGAGGAAAAACTGTTTTTT. The encoded protein is CASSLRQGEEKLFF.